The 16 T cell receptor beta chains below were found in one sample sequenced in a study of cytomegalovirus exposure and HLA in healthy donors. The repertoire was sequenced with immunoSEQ multiplex PCR; TCRdb's copy has only in-frame clones and lacks some. This table has tens of thousands of clones, over 90% appearing once. Sequenced sample: PBMCs. The receptors derive from a woman aged 18-35 years in good health and CMV-seropositive.

This chain links TRBV2 with TRBJ2-3; TRBD2 aligns across 13 bases. The CDR3 is 15 residues long. Germline V gene data show CDR1 as SNHLY and CDR2 as FYNNEI. The J segment lost 6 bases and the V segment lost 3 bases, leaving 3 bases of the junction unmatched. CDR3 coding DNA: TGTGCCAGCAGTGACGGACTAGCGGGAGCTGATACGCAGTATTTT. Translating gives CASSDGLAGADTQYF. The full variable domain, with the rest looked up from reference TRBV2 and TRBJ2-3, is EPEVTQTPSHQVTQMGQEVILRCVPISNHLYFYWYRQILGQKVEFLVSFYNNEISEKSEIFDDQFSVERPDGSNFTLKIRSTKLEDSAMYFCASSDGLAGADTQYFGPGTRLTVL.

The J gene is TRBJ1-5, the V gene TRBV7-2; D is perhaps TRBD1 (5 bases). Per the germline V gene, CDR1 is SGHTA and CDR2 is FQGNSA. Trimming stripped 2 bases from V and 5 bases from J, with 13 bases between. This CDR3 has 15 residues. This chain's CDR3 is CASSLHDTGYQPQHF. CDR3 nucleotides: TGTGCCAGCAGCTTACACGACACAGGCTATCAGCCCCAGCATTTT.

The chain uses TRBV28 and TRBJ2-4, with 7 bases matching TRBD2. CDR3 size: 17 residues. Germline V gene sequence: CDR1 MDHEN, CDR2 SYDVKM. V lost 5 bases, J lost 3 bases, and 13 bases stayed unmatched. The CDR3 spells CASSPAGAGRGKNIQYF. In nucleotides, the CDR3 is TGTGCCAGCAGTCCAGCAGGAGCGGGAAGGGGCAAAAACATTCAGTACTTC.

The CDR3 coding sequence is TGCAGCGCGACCGGGACAGGCCACGAGCAGTACTTC. Protein sequence: CSATGTGHEQYF. The chain recombines TRBV29-1 with TRBJ2-7; 8 nucleotides line up with TRBD1. Germline V gene lookup returns CDR1 SQVTM and CDR2 ANQGSEA. This CDR3 has 12 amino acids. V lost 7 bases, J lost 5 bases, and 7 bases stayed unmatched.

This chain joins TRBV28 and TRBJ2-2; 7 bases match TRBD1. Germline V gene data show CDR1 as MDHEN and CDR2 as SYDVKM. The CDR3 runs to 13 residues. The J segment lost 5 bases and the V segment lost 6 bases, leaving 3 bases of the junction unmatched. CDR3 sequence reads: CASRKTGTGELFF. In DNA form, the CDR3 reads TGTGCCAGCAGGAAGACAGGGACCGGGGAGCTGTTTTTT.

The chain has TRBV5-4 and TRBJ2-2; 7 bases match TRBD2. Germline CDR1 is SGHNT and CDR2 is YYREEE (reference sequence). Trimming at V came to 2 bases and at J to 1 base, leaving 17 bases not matched to a gene. This CDR3 region has 20 residues. CDR3 protein: CASSFGLRRAGYGNTGELFF. The CDR3 nucleotides are TGTGCCAGCAGCTTTGGGTTGAGGAGAGCGGGATATGGGAACACCGGGGAGCTGTTTTTT. Filled out from reference TRBV5-4 and TRBJ2-2, the complete variable domain reads ETGVTQSPTHLIKTRGQQVTLRCSSQSGHNTVSWYQQALGQGPQFIFQYYREEENGRGNFPPRFSGLQFPNYSSELNVNALELDDSALYLCASSFGLRRAGYGNTGELFFGEGSRLTVL.

The chain carries TRBV19 and TRBJ2-6; 10 positions match TRBD2. V gave up 5 bases and J gave up 0 bases; unmatched junction bases: 7. This CDR3 is 18 amino acids long. The germline gives CDR1 LNHDA, CDR2 SQIVND (reference sequence). The DNA of the CDR3 is TGTGCCAGTAGTCTATCAGCGGGAGGGTCCTCTGGGGCCAACGTCCTGACTTTC. Protein sequence: CASSLSAGGSSGANVLTF.

V usage is TRBV28 and J usage is TRBJ2-7; D is perhaps TRBD1 (6 bases). The CDR3 runs 14 residues. Germline loops: CDR1 MDHEN, CDR2 SYDVKM. V gave up 5 bases and J gave up 2 bases, with 13 bases separating them. CDR3 amino acids: CASSIYRAPYEQYF. The CDR3 region has the DNA TGTGCCAGCAGTATCTACAGGGCTCCCTACGAGCAGTACTTC.

V gene TRBV15 combines with J gene TRBJ2-1, with TRBD2 matching over 8 bases. Germline V lookup: CDR1 LNHNV, CDR2 YYDKDF (reference sequence). The J segment lost 8 bases and the V segment lost 1 base, leaving 7 bases of the junction unmatched. The CDR3 has 15 residues. The CDR3 nucleotides read TGTGCCACCAGCAGAGTTAATAGCGGGACTGATGAGCAGTTCTTC. It encodes CATSRVNSGTDEQFF.

J is TRBJ2-7 and V is TRBV4-1, with 7 nucleotides matching TRBD1. V was pared by 5 bases and J by 3 bases, with 4 bases of the junction left unmatched. Germline CDR1 is MGHRA and CDR2 is YSYEKL. The CDR3 spans 13 residues. The chain's CDR3 is CASSEGQNYEQYF. The CDR3 DNA is TGCGCCAGCAGCGAGGGACAGAACTACGAGCAGTACTTC.

The chain uses TRBV30 and TRBJ2-3; 13 bases fit TRBD2. The CDR3 consists of 17 residues. Unmatched junction bases numbered 13, after V lost 5 bases and J lost 5 bases. Germline loops: CDR1 GTSNPN, CDR2 SVGIG (reference sequence). CDR3 DNA sequence: TGTGCCTGGGCCTTTTTCAGGACTAGCGGGAGAGGAGATACGCAGTATTTT. This translates into CAWAFFRTSGRGDTQYF.

This clone occurred once. The rearrangement links TRBV5-6 to TRBJ2-1; 10 bases are a match to TRBD2. The germline CDR1 and CDR2 sequences are SGHDT and YYEEEE. The CDR3 has 16 residues. V was clipped by 4 bases and J by 3 bases; unmatched bases: 7. DNA of the CDR3: TGTGCCAGCAGCGAAGATAGCGGGAGGATCTACAATGAGCAGTTCTTC. Amino acids: CASSEDSGRIYNEQFF. Filled out from reference TRBV5-6 and TRBJ2-1, the complete variable domain reads DAGVTQSPTHLIKTRGQQVTLRCSPKSGHDTVSWYQQALGQGPQFIFQYYEEEERQRGNFPDRFSGHQFPNYSSELNVNALLLGDSALYLCASSEDSGRIYNEQFFGPGTRLTVL.

The chain is built from TRBV7-3 and TRBJ2-3, with a possible D match to TRBD1 (6 bases). CDR1 is SGHTA and CDR2 is FQGTGA in the germline V gene. This CDR3 is 15 amino acids long. The V end lost 4 bases, the J end lost 2 bases, and 13 bases lay between the germline ends. The CDR3 DNA follows: TGTGCCAGCAGCTCTACGGGACACAACACAGATACGCAGTATTTT. Amino acids: CASSSTGHNTDTQYF.

The J gene is TRBJ1-5, the V gene TRBV5-4; D is unresolved. This CDR3 is 15 amino acids long. The germline V and J ends were trimmed by 0 bases and 5 bases, with 12 bases remaining between them. Per the germline V gene, CDR1 is SGHNT and CDR2 is YYREEE (reference sequence). The CDR3 loop reads CASSLGPGSDQPQHF. The CDR3 bases are TGTGCCAGCAGCTTGGGGCCGGGGTCAGATCAGCCCCAGCATTTT.

The rearrangement uses TRBV11-2 and TRBJ2-1; 9 bases are shared with TRBD2. Unmatched junction bases numbered 7, after V lost 4 bases and J lost 0 bases. Germline loops: CDR1 SGHAT, CDR2 FQNNGV. The CDR3 is 17 residues long. The CDR3 reads CASSSLAGVSSYNEQFF. In DNA, the CDR3 is TGTGCCAGCAGCTCCTTAGCGGGAGTGAGCTCCTACAATGAGCAGTTCTTC.

The rearrangement joins TRBV7-6 to TRBJ2-2, with 12 positions matching TRBD2. From germline, CDR1 is SGHVS and CDR2 FNYEAQ. This CDR3 region has 16 residues. J gave up 5 bases and V 5 bases, and 6 bases lay outside the gene matches. For the CDR3, the DNA is TGTGCCAGCAGCCCGGGACTAGCGGGCAGAACCGGGGAGCTGTTTTTT. Translating gives CASSPGLAGRTGELFF. The full variable domain, completed using reference TRBV7-6 and TRBJ2-2, is GAGVSQSPRYKVTKRGQDVALRCDPISGHVSLYWYRQALGQGPEFLTYFNYEAQQDKSGLPNDRFSAERPEGSISTLTIQRTEQRDSAMYRCASSPGLAGRTGELFFGEGSRLTVL.